The 22 T cell receptor beta chains reported below all come from one sample, sequenced in a study of blood T cell repertoires in COVID-19. Clones were sequenced by immunoSEQ multiplex PCR, and TCRdb holds only the in-frame ones, with some missing. The table shows just over 150,000 clones, with 82% occurring only once. Sequencing was performed on peripheral blood. The receptors originated from a woman aged 40 to 50 with COVID-19, enrolled during active disease.

V usage is TRBV12-3 or TRBV12-4 and J usage is TRBJ1-1; D remains unclear. The CDR3 length is 13 residues. V was clipped by 10 bases and J by 0 bases, with 12 bases between them. In nucleotides, the CDR3 is TGTGCCATTCGGCGGCACCTGAACACTGAAGCTTTCTTT. Protein sequence: CAIRRHLNTEAFF.

This clone has a single count. This chain joins TRBV10-3 and TRBJ1-6; 7 bases are a match to TRBD1. The length of the CDR3 is 15 residues. Germline CDR1 and CDR2: ENHRY and SYGVKD. V was pared by 4 bases and J by 0 bases, with 0 bases of the junction left unmatched. CDR3 coding DNA: TGTGCCATCAGTGGGGACAGCTCCTATAATTCACCCCTCCACTTT. Its protein is CAISGDSSYNSPLHF.

The chain is built from TRBV3-1 (or the pseudogene TRBV3-2) and TRBJ2-3; D remains unclear. Trimming took 0 bases from V and 4 from J, leaving 5 bases between them. The CDR3 extends over 13 amino acids. Germline lookup yields CDR1 LGHDT and CDR2 YNNKEL (reference sequence). The CDR3 reads CASSQENSDTQYF. The CDR3, as DNA: TGTGCCAGCAGCCAAGAGAACTCAGATACGCAGTATTTT.

V and J are TRBV7-2 and TRBJ2-3; D is unclear. CDR3 length: 15 amino acids. Looked up from germline, CDR1 is SGHTA and CDR2 is FQGNSA. Trimming removed 2 bases from V and 4 bases from J, with 13 bases in between. The CDR3 loop reads CASSLIPVSSDTQYF. For the CDR3, the DNA is TGTGCCAGCAGCTTAATTCCCGTATCCTCAGATACGCAGTATTTT.

This clone was picked up a small number of times. The V gene is TRBV28, the J gene TRBJ2-7; D unresolved. V was shortened by 9 bases and J by 6 bases, with 9 bases between the two germline ends. The CDR3 is made up of 10 amino acids. In germline, CDR1 is MDHEN, CDR2 SYDVKM. The CDR3 sequence is CASGRFEQYF. CDR3 in DNA: TGTGCCAGTGGGCGCTTCGAGCAGTACTTC.

This chain joins TRBV27 and TRBJ2-1, with unresolved D. V was shortened by 0 bases and J by 0 bases, with 9 bases between the two germline ends. Per germline, CDR1 MNHEY and CDR2 SMNVEV (reference sequence). The CDR3 runs to 16 residues. The DNA of the CDR3 is TGTGCCAGCAGTTTATCTAGCTGGAGCTCCTACAATGAGCAGTTCTTC. Protein product: CASSLSSWSSYNEQFF.

The chain joins TRBV5-6 to TRBJ1-4; D is possibly TRBD1 (5 bases). The CDR3 runs to 16 residues. V shed 5 bases and J shed 0 bases, with 14 bases lying between them. Germline CDR1 SGHDT, CDR2 YYEEEE. The CDR3 sequence is CASSLGHDSTNEKLFF. The CDR3 DNA reads as TGTGCCAGCAGTCTCGGACATGACTCAACTAATGAAAAACTGTTTTTT.

The genes are TRBV7-9 and TRBJ2-1; a weak D match, TRBD2 (6 bases). Germline-derived CDR1 and CDR2 are SEHNR and FQNEAQ (reference sequence). This CDR3 has 13 residues. Between the trimmed V and J ends, which lost 3 bases and 8 bases, there was a span of 11 bases. CDR3 sequence: CASSLTGEDEQFF. CDR3 nucleotides: TGTGCCAGCAGCTTGACGGGGGAGGATGAGCAGTTCTTC.

The DNA of the CDR3 is TGCAGCGTCGCTAACCAGGGACAGGGTGGGGAGACCCAGTACTTC. Amino acid sequence: CSVANQGQGGETQYF. This chain uses TRBV29-1 with TRBJ2-5, with 9 bases identical to TRBD1. This CDR3 has 15 residues. Per the germline V gene, CDR1 is SQVTM and CDR2 is ANQGSEA. V gave up 6 bases and J gave up 5 bases; unmatched junction bases: 13.

The chain combines TRBV13 with TRBJ1-2; no firm D call. This CDR3 contains 12 residues. Trimming cost V 4 bases and J 8 bases, with 11 bases left between them. Germline CDR1 reads PRHDT; CDR2 reads FYEKMQ (reference sequence). The CDR3 DNA sequence: TGTGCCAGCAGCTCCGAGGAGGACGGCTACACCTTC. Its translation: CASSSEEDGYTF.

This clone was recorded a few times. J is TRBJ1-2 and V is TRBV5-4; the D is unclear. Germline CDR1 and CDR2: SGHNT and YYREEE (reference sequence). CDR3 length: 16 residues. V was pared by 0 bases and J by 1 base, with 13 bases between. CDR3 protein: CASSLDAGLINYGYTF. CDR3 bases: TGTGCCAGCAGCTTGGATGCAGGCCTCATTAACTATGGCTACACCTTC.

The sample holds a few counts of this clone. The rearrangement uses TRBV4-1 and TRBJ2-7, with TRBD2 as a possible D gene (6 bases). V gave up 0 bases and J gave up 7 bases, with 16 bases separating them. Germline lookup yields CDR1 MGHRA and CDR2 YSYEKL. CDR3 length: 15 residues. The CDR3 nucleotides are TGCGCCAGCAGCCAAGATTGGGTAGCGGCCTTTGAGCAGTACTTC. It specifies CASSQDWVAAFEQYF.

The J gene is TRBJ1-1, the V gene TRBV7-3, with D unclear. V shed 3 bases and J shed 0 bases, with 14 bases lying between them. CDR1 is SGHTA and CDR2 is FQGTGA in the germline V gene. The length of the CDR3 is 16 residues. The CDR3, as DNA: TGTGCCAGCAGCTTTAGGCGCGAGGGAATGAACACTGAAGCTTTCTTT. It yields the protein CASSFRREGMNTEAFF.

The V gene is TRBV28, the J gene TRBJ1-2; D may be TRBD1 (5 bases). This CDR3 has 13 amino acids. Germline V gene lookup returns CDR1 MDHEN and CDR2 SYDVKM. V was pared by 7 bases and J by 4 bases, with 13 bases between. The CDR3 DNA is TGTGCCAGCAAGTTGGAGGGGAGCTATGGCTACACCTTC. Protein: CASKLEGSYGYTF.

The rearrangement joins TRBV5-1 to TRBJ1-2; 9 bases map to TRBD1. V lost 0 bases, J lost 6 bases, and 6 bases stayed unmatched. The CDR3 is 15 residues long. In germline, CDR1 is SGHRS, CDR2 YFSETQ. The CDR3 sequence: CASSLGDRGFNGYTF. CDR3 nucleotides: TGCGCCAGCAGCTTGGGAGACAGGGGGTTCAATGGCTACACCTTC.

The DNA of the CDR3 is TGTGCCAGCAGCTTAGAAAGGGGTGTTCGAGGCTACACCTTC. Translating it yields CASSLERGVRGYTF. The chain is built from TRBV7-9 and TRBJ1-2; TRBD1 might be the D (5 bases). The length of the CDR3 is 14 residues. Trimming pared 1 base from V and 8 bases from J, leaving 14 bases between. The germline gives CDR1 SEHNR, CDR2 FQNEAQ (reference sequence).

The V gene is TRBV7-9, the J gene TRBJ1-5; TRBD1 matches 8 bases. Germline trimming cut 4 bases from V and 5 bases from J; bases unmatched to any gene: 7. This CDR3 contains 15 residues. Germline CDR1 reads SEHNR; CDR2 reads FQNEAQ (reference sequence). The CDR3 loop reads CASSSGGFGDQPQHF. The CDR3 DNA reads as TGTGCCAGCAGCTCAGGGGGCTTTGGTGATCAGCCCCAGCATTTT.

This chain joins TRBV7-9 and TRBJ1-2; the D gene is possibly TRBD1 (6 bases). The CDR3 sequence is 12 residues long. V dropped 4 bases and J dropped 8 bases, with 11 bases sitting between them. The germline CDR1 and CDR2 sequences are SEHNR and FQNEAQ (reference sequence). The DNA for the CDR3 is TGTGCCAGCAGCTCACAGGGCCTCGGCTACACCTTC. Protein product: CASSSQGLGYTF.

V and J are TRBV19 and TRBJ2-6; 8 nucleotides align to TRBD1. From germline, CDR1 is LNHDA and CDR2 SQIVND (reference sequence). The CDR3 consists of 17 residues. Trimming took 4 bases from V and 2 from J; bases not matched to a gene: 7. DNA for the CDR3: TGTGCCAGTAGTAGCGAGCAGGGGGCGCCTGGGGCCAACGTCCTGACTTTC. Protein product: CASSSEQGAPGANVLTF.

The gene calls are TRBV27 and TRBJ1-1, with TRBD1 matching over 7 bases. From germline, CDR1 is MNHEY and CDR2 SMNVEV (reference sequence). The CDR3 length is 12 residues. J gave up 4 bases and V 4 bases, and 0 bases lay outside the gene matches. Here the CDR3 DNA reads TGTGCCAGCAGTTCAGGGGGCACTGAAGCTTTCTTT. Translated: CASSSGGTEAFF.

This clone was counted a few times. The V gene is TRBV18, the J gene TRBJ2-7, with D perhaps matching TRBD1 (6 bases). CDR1 is KGHSH, CDR2 LQKENI, per germline. Trimming removed 1 base at V and 11 bases at J, with 18 bases between. The CDR3 covers 14 residues. The CDR3 loop reads CASSPLDDRPLKYF. For the CDR3, the DNA is TGTGCCAGCTCACCACTCGACGACAGGCCCTTGAAGTACTTC.

This clone was detected only a few times. The genes are TRBV27 and TRBJ1-4; D is possibly TRBD1 (6 bases). This CDR3 has 14 amino acids. Trimming took 5 bases from V and 4 from J, leaving 11 bases between them. CDR1 MNHEY and CDR2 SMNVEV come from the germline V gene (reference sequence). This CDR3 is CASSMDRNNEKLFF. CDR3 bases: TGTGCCAGCAGTATGGACAGAAATAATGAAAAACTGTTTTTT.